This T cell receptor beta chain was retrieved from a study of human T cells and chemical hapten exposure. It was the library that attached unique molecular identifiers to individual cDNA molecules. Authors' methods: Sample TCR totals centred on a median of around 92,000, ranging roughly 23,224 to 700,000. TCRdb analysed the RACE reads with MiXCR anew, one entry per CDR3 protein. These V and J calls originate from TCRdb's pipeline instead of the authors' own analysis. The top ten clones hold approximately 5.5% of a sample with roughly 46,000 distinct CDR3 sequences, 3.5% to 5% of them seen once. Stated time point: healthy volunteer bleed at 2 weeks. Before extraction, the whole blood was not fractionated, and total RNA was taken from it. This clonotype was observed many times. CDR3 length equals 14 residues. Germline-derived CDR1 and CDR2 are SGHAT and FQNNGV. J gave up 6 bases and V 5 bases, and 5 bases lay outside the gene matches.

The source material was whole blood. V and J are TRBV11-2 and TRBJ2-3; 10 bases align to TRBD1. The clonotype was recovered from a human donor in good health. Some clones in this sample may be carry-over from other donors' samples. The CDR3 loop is CASSLDRGPDTQYF. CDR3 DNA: TGTGCCAGCAGCCTTGACAGGGGGCCCGATACGCAGTATTTT.